These 8 T cell receptor beta chains were all obtained from the same sample, sequenced in a study of vaccination and CD4 T cells after COVID-19. As for treatment: roughly 11-day PBMC culture with coronavirus spike peptide pools or control peptides (ViraFEST assay). No antigen has been assigned to these receptors. Researchers used the Oncomine TCR Beta short-read assay to sequence DNA from cultured CD4+ T cells. TCRdb recomputed calls from the PCR reads with MiXCR, one row per CDR3 protein. The table lists some 16,000 distinct CDR3 sequences, approximately 48% of them singletons. Material for sequencing was CD4+ T cells from blood, cultured in vitro. Receptor source: a human donor who had recovered from COVID-19.

V is TRBV11-3 and J is TRBJ1-1, with D tentatively TRBD1 (6 bases). V dropped 5 bases and J dropped 1 base, with 8 bases sitting between them. Germline V lookup: CDR1 SGHNT, CDR2 YENEEA. This CDR3 spans 13 amino acids. The CDR3 nucleotides are TGTGCCAGCAGCGTCAGGGGGAACACTGAAGCTTTCTTT. It codes for CASSVRGNTEAFF.

This sequence joins TRBV19 and TRBJ1-1, with D perhaps TRBD1 (5 bases). Trimming shortened V by 5 bases and J by 4 bases, and 14 bases separated the two germline ends. CDR3 size: 14 residues. Germline loops: CDR1 LNHDA, CDR2 SQIVND (reference sequence). CDR3 residues: CASSPKEGPTEAFF. Written as DNA, the CDR3 is TGTGCCAGTAGTCCCAAGGAGGGACCCACTGAAGCTTTCTTT.

This clonotype was counted between two and nine times. The chain recombines TRBV20-1 with TRBJ2-7; no reliable D call. V was shortened by 5 bases and J by 0 bases, with 17 bases between the two germline ends. Germline lookup yields CDR1 DFQATT and CDR2 SNEGSKA (reference sequence). CDR3 length: 15 residues. CDR3 sequence: CSAPIVGSSSYEQYF. CDR3 nucleotides: TGCAGTGCTCCGATCGTGGGCAGTTCCTCCTACGAGCAGTACTTC.

The V gene is TRBV12-5, the J gene TRBJ2-4, with 7 bases lining up with TRBD1. This CDR3 is 14 amino acids long. J gave up 0 bases and V 6 bases, and 2 bases lay outside the gene matches. The germline V gene encodes CDR1 LGHNT and CDR2 FRNRAP. For the CDR3, the DNA is TGTGCTAGTGGGACAGGGCTAGCCAAAAACATTCAGTACTTC. It codes for CASGTGLAKNIQYF.

The chain links TRBV4-3 to TRBJ1-2, with D hard to call. This CDR3 is 15 amino acids long. The germline CDR1 and CDR2 sequences are LGHNA and YSLEER. The ends were cut back, 0 bases at V and 1 base at J, with 9 bases in the middle. The CDR3 region has the DNA TGCGCCAGCAGCCAAGAATTCGCAATTAACTATGGCTACACCTTC. Translating it yields CASSQEFAINYGYTF.

This chain connects TRBV7-9 to TRBJ2-7; D may be TRBD2 (7 bases). The germline CDR1 and CDR2 sequences are SEHNR and FQNEAQ (reference sequence). This CDR3 has 12 residues. Trimming left V 8 bases short and J 4 bases short, with 12 bases between. The chain's CDR3 is CASGEGGYEQYF. The DNA of the CDR3 is TGTGCCAGCGGGGAGGGGGGATACGAGCAGTACTTC.

The chain joins TRBV15 to TRBJ1-3; D gene unclear. The CDR3 consists of 13 residues. Germline CDR1 is LNHNV and CDR2 is YYDKDF (reference sequence). The CDR3 DNA sequence: TGTGCTACCGGCCGAGTCCCTGGAAACACCATATATTTT. Protein product: CATGRVPGNTIYF.

This clonotype was counted a few times. The chain recombines TRBV20-1 with TRBJ1-1; D ambiguous. CDR1 and CDR2 (germline): DFQATT, SNEGSKA (reference sequence). This CDR3 is 13 amino acids long. V was pared by 3 bases and J by 2 bases, with 10 bases between. Here the CDR3 reads CSARDGRNTEAFF. CDR3 bases: TGCAGTGCTAGGGACGGCAGAAACACTGAAGCTTTCTTT.